This is a list of T cell receptor beta chains from one sample in a study of molecular identifiers for immune sequencing clone quantification. TCRdb processed the PCR reads anew with MiXCR; each CDR3 protein has one entry. The sample lists about 500,000 distinct CDR3 sequences, about 20% seen once, with roughly 0.81% in the top ten. Sequencing was done on a sample of naive CD8+ T cells from blood, with Jurkat cell RNA spiked in. The receptors here all came from a human donor in good health. Some libraries in this study had Jurkat cell RNA spiked in. The CDR3 runs from the conserved cysteine through the conserved F or W.

v_gene	j_gene	len	CDR3aa
TRBV27	TRBJ1-5	13	CASRSLDRPFQHF
TRBV29-1	TRBJ1-2	13	CSSDRGNDYGYTF
TRBV12-3/TRBV12-4	TRBJ2-1	14	CASSLTKPYNEQFF
TRBV12-3/TRBV12-4	TRBJ1-5	16	CASSPSPYRDGQPQHF
TRBV27	TRBJ2-7	14	CASSLWGSSYEQYF
TRBV12-3/TRBV12-4	TRBJ1-1	12	CASSFRVTEAFF
TRBV7-2	TRBJ2-2	13	CASSFDRTGELFF
TRBV7-6	TRBJ1-2	17	CASSLGTGELNFRGYTF
TRBV12-3/TRBV12-4	TRBJ2-3	13	CASISDGTYTQYF
TRBV2	TRBJ2-3	15	CASSEIRGQTDTQYF
TRBV9	TRBJ2-7	12	CASSVDPSEQYF
TRBV28	TRBJ2-2	15	CASSFVGSGTGELFF
TRBV28	TRBJ2-6	16	CASSLPTGSGANVLTF
TRBV19	TRBJ1-2	12	CASGDSYVGYTF
TRBV27	TRBJ2-4	13	CASSFQVGNIQYF
TRBV6-2/TRBV6-3	TRBJ2-3	16	CASTNALGGSTDTQYF
TRBV7-9	TRBJ1-1	14	CASSLPAGNTEAFF
TRBV4-3	TRBJ1-5	16	CASSQDPAGTNQPQHF
TRBV9	TRBJ1-1	17	CASSVGSPGIGDTEAFF
TRBV9	TRBJ2-7	15	CASSAASGAHYEQYF
TRBV19	TRBJ2-7	14	CASSTQGDSCEQYF
TRBV7-7	TRBJ2-5	15	CASSLGVGLEETQYF
TRBV20-1	TRBJ2-7	13	CSAPRTDPYEQYF
TRBV4-3	TRBJ1-3	15	CASSQEGGAGNTIYF
TRBV6-2/TRBV6-3	TRBJ2-3	17	CASSYTGTASGTDTQYF
TRBV7-9	TRBJ1-1	13	CASTLGLNTEAFF
TRBV28	TRBJ2-7	15	CASGTPGHSSYEQYF
TRBV5-4	TRBJ1-4	13	CASRDSLNEKLFF
TRBV23-1	TRBJ2-4	15	CASSPLPGHKNIQYF
TRBV30	TRBJ2-5	13	CAWSGDRGETQYF
TRBV6-6	TRBJ1-1	11	CASITRTEAFF
TRBV24-1	TRBJ2-7	13	CATNGRGPREQYF
TRBV9	TRBJ1-3	17	CASSDNRDKPSGNTIYF
TRBV11-2	TRBJ2-1	15	CASSLIPSSYNEQFF
TRBV27	TRBJ2-1	15	CASSMGTSGENEQFF
TRBV4-1	TRBJ2-3	17	CASSHRLAGGGTDTQYF
TRBV27	TRBJ2-7	13	CASSLSPGFEQYF
TRBV19	TRBJ2-3	15	CASSIGGRYTDTQYF
TRBV7-6	TRBJ1-2	14	CASSLAGGVYGCTF
TRBV27	TRBJ1-5	15	CASSPGDSFNQPQHF
TRBV15	TRBJ2-1	15	CATSSDRHSYNEQFF
TRBV7-9	TRBJ1-1	16	CASSLSPGRRRPKAFF
TRBV7-9	TRBJ2-3	17	CASSLAAGQVSTDTQYF
TRBV27	TRBJ1-1	13	CASGTGVQTEAFF
TRBV5-6	TRBJ2-5	16	CASSCRLAGGQDTQYF
TRBV11-2	TRBJ2-3	15	CASSQGLAETDTQYF
TRBV4-1	TRBJ2-7	14	CASSQVDEAYEQYF